Shown below are 16 T cell receptor beta chains from a single sample sequenced in a study of cytotoxic CD8 clonotypes in ibrutinib-treated CLL. Here immunoSEQ multiplex PCR was the method, and the copy in TCRdb shows in-frame clones only, minus some. The data contain 200,000 or so clones, nearly 80% of them seen just once; the ten biggest clones take up approximately 10%. The sequencing used PBMCs, collected after 12 months of ibrutinib treatment. The receptors were sampled from a human donor with chronic lymphocytic leukemia.

This chain joins TRBV9 and TRBJ2-1; D may be TRBD1 (6 bases). The V end was cut by 2 bases, the J end by 6 bases, with 15 bases between. This CDR3 is 15 amino acids long. In germline, CDR1 is SGDLS, CDR2 YYNGEE. Written as DNA, the CDR3 is TGTGCCAGCAGCGTCTCGACAGGTAAATCCAATGAGCAGTTCTTC. Translation gives CASSVSTGKSNEQFF.

The DNA of the CDR3 is TGCGCCAGCAGCCAAGATTTGGGGGCTTCAGATACGCAGTATTTT. Its translation: CASSQDLGASDTQYF. The rearrangement uses TRBV4-1 and TRBJ2-3, with a possible D match to TRBD1 (6 bases). The length of the CDR3 is 15 residues. Trimming shortened V by 0 bases and J by 4 bases, and 11 bases separated the two germline ends. Germline values: CDR1 MGHRA, CDR2 YSYEKL.

The chain employs TRBV30 and TRBJ2-3; no clear D. The CDR3 has 12 amino acids. Per germline, CDR1 GTSNPN and CDR2 SVGIG (reference sequence). Trimming pared 3 bases from V and 4 bases from J, leaving 8 bases between. The CDR3 nucleotides are TGTGCCTGGAGCTCCACCCCAGATACGCAGTATTTT. Translation gives CAWSSTPDTQYF.

The rearrangement uses TRBV5-5 and TRBJ2-5, with D possibly matching TRBD1 (6 bases). Germline CDR1 is SGHKS and CDR2 is YYEKEE (reference sequence). The germline V and J ends were trimmed by 3 bases and 5 bases, with 17 bases remaining between them. The CDR3 length is 15 residues. CDR3 sequence (DNA): TGTGCCAGCAGCTCGTGGATTGGGGGCCGGGAGACCCAGTACTTC. It codes for CASSSWIGGRETQYF.

The chain couples TRBV10-3 to TRBJ1-3; tentatively, D is TRBD1 (5 bases). CDR1 is ENHRY, CDR2 SYGVKD, per germline. CDR3 length: 15 amino acids. The V end lost 6 bases, the J end lost 2 bases, and 14 bases lay between the germline ends. In DNA, the CDR3 is TGTGCCATCAGGGGACCAGAGTTGACTGGAAACACCATATATTTT. Protein sequence: CAIRGPELTGNTIYF.

The rearrangement links TRBV4-2 to TRBJ2-7; TRBD1 matches at 7 bases. The CDR3 consists of 15 residues. Germline V gene lookup returns CDR1 LGHNA and CDR2 YNFKEQ. Trimming cost V 1 base and J 2 bases; bases outside gene matches: 5. This CDR3 reads CASSQGGTAAYEQYF. In nucleotides, the CDR3 is TGTGCCAGCAGCCAAGGTGGGACAGCAGCCTACGAGCAGTACTTC.

In nucleotides, the CDR3 is TGTGCCAGCAGTTACTTACGACAGGCGTCTGGAAACACCATATATTTT. This codes for CASSYLRQASGNTIYF. The chain carries TRBV6-5 and TRBJ1-3, with D maybe TRBD1 (6 bases). The V and J ends lost 1 base and 1 base respectively, with 11 bases between them. The CDR3 extends over 16 amino acids. The germline CDR1 and CDR2 sequences are MNHEY and SVGAGI.

This clone was found a few times. The chain couples TRBV6-5 to TRBJ1-2; tentatively, D is TRBD1 (5 bases). The CDR3 loop spans 13 amino acids. Germline-derived CDR1 and CDR2 are MNHEY and SVGAGI. The V end lost 2 bases, the J end lost 3 bases, and 7 bases lay between the germline ends. The CDR3 loop reads CASSYTGYYGYTF. The DNA of the CDR3 is TGTGCCAGCAGTTACACAGGATACTATGGCTACACCTTC.

This sequence joins TRBV11-1 and TRBJ1-2, with 7 bases matching TRBD1. V shed 2 bases, J shed 4 bases, and the junction held 4 bases outside the gene matches. The CDR3 totals 14 residues. Germline assignment: CDR1 SGHAT and CDR2 FQDESV (reference sequence). Here the CDR3 reads CASSLTTGAYGYTF. CDR3 nucleotides: TGTGCCAGCAGCTTAACCACAGGGGCCTATGGCTACACCTTC.

The J gene is TRBJ1-4, the V gene TRBV7-2; D perhaps matches TRBD1 (5 bases). V dropped 4 bases and J dropped 7 bases, with 13 bases sitting between them. CDR3 size: 14 residues. CDR1 and CDR2 (germline): SGHTA, FQGNSA. CDR3 amino acids: CASSSPGEGEKLFF. The CDR3 DNA sequence: TGTGCCAGCAGCTCCCCGGGGGAGGGTGAAAAACTGTTTTTT.

This chain uses TRBV7-2 with TRBJ1-2, with D tentatively TRBD1 (5 bases). This CDR3 comprises 12 residues. Per germline, CDR1 SGHTA and CDR2 FQGNSA. Trimming took 2 bases from V and 8 from J, leaving 9 bases between them. The CDR3 DNA sequence: TGTGCCAGCAGCTTATCAGGGAGGGGCTACACCTTC. Its protein is CASSLSGRGYTF. The full variable domain, in which reference TRBV7-2 and TRBJ1-2 provide the parts outside the CDR3, is GAGVSQSPSNKVTEKGKDVELRCDPISGHTALYWYRQSLGQGLEFLIYFQGNSAPDKSGLPSDRFSAERTGGSVSTLTIQRTQQEDSAVYLCASSLSGRGYTFGSGTRLTVV.

This clone has just one count. The rearrangement joins TRBV5-1 to TRBJ2-5; the D gene is possibly TRBD1 (5 bases). The CDR3 is 14 residues long. The ends were cut back, 0 bases at V and 5 bases at J, with 11 bases in the middle. Germline loops: CDR1 SGHRS, CDR2 YFSETQ. The CDR3 coding sequence is TGCGCCAGCAGCTTGGGGACACGGTCGGAGACCCAGTACTTC. Translation gives CASSLGTRSETQYF. Together with reference TRBV5-1 and TRBJ2-5, the CDR3 gives the full variable domain: KAGVTQTPRYLIKTRGQQVTLSCSPISGHRSVSWYQQTPGQGLQFLFEYFSETQRNKGNFPGRFSGRQFSNSRSEMNVSTLELGDSALYLCASSLGTRSETQYFGPGTRLLVL.

This clone turned up a few times. The V and J genes are TRBV18 and TRBJ1-4; D is uncertain. CDR1 KGHSH and CDR2 LQKENI come from the germline V gene. There are 13 residues in the CDR3. Trimming shortened V by 4 bases and J by 8 bases, and 11 bases separated the two germline ends. This chain's CDR3 is CASSREGSEKLFF. In nucleotides, the CDR3 is TGTGCCAGCTCACGCGAGGGTTCCGAAAAACTGTTTTTT.

This clone was seen more than once but under ten times. The CDR3 DNA follows: TGTGCCATCCAAGGGCACGTCACAGATACGCAGTATTTT. Its translation is CAIQGHVTDTQYF. This chain links TRBV10-3 with TRBJ2-3; no definite D call. From germline, CDR1 is ENHRY and CDR2 SYGVKD. The CDR3 runs to 13 residues. V was trimmed by 8 bases and J by 2 bases, leaving 11 bases between them.

The J gene is TRBJ2-7, the V gene TRBV4-1; 8 bases fit TRBD2. The CDR3 length is 15 residues. Unmatched junction bases numbered 11, after V lost 8 bases and J lost 2 bases. Germline lookup yields CDR1 MGHRA and CDR2 YSYEKL. CDR3 sequence reads: CASSLTGGTPYEQYF. DNA of the CDR3: TGCGCCAGCTCCCTGACGGGGGGGACCCCCTACGAGCAGTACTTC.

The rearrangement joins TRBV30 to TRBJ2-2; D is perhaps TRBD1 (6 bases). The length of the CDR3 is 13 residues. The germline gives CDR1 GTSNPN, CDR2 SVGIG (reference sequence). With 5 bases removed from V and 5 bases from J, the gap between germline ends came to 12 bases. CDR3 amino acids: CAWLGTGTGELFF. The DNA for the CDR3 is TGTGCCTGGTTGGGAACAGGGACCGGGGAGCTGTTTTTT.